This entry concerns a single T cell receptor (beta chain). This clonotype was counted many times. Its cognate antigen has yet to be identified. No much larger clone is present one base from it, and per-base qualities are unavailable. The TCR beta CDR3 regions were amplified from RNA transcripts. The TCR CDR3 was subjected to a first round of RT-PCR using the HTBI primer set and the Qiagen OneStep RT-PCR kit. The libraries were constructed in a second round of multiplex PCR and then size-selected and purified. Paired-end sequencing of the libraries was performed with 100 bp reads on an Illumina HiSeq2000. Regarding the original processing steps: SOAPnuke was used to process the raw data, throwing out any read that contained adapters or uncalled bases, had a mean Phred below 15, or lacked an exact constant-primer or identifier match. COPE v1.2.5 was used to merge the high-quality paired reads, and each unique nucleotide sequence was defined as a clonotype. MiTCR v1.1 was used to align the clonotypes against IMGT TRBV, TRBD and TRBJ reference segments. Only V-J combinations with frequency above 0.0001, covering about 99% of repertoires, were analysed. A TCS score was defined as the ratio of F50 (clonal expansion) to E x V (chaos), with BLOSUM62-based TCRdist applied between CDR3 peptides within each V-J. Welch's t-statistics and random forest reduced roughly 530 V-J features to fewer than 15, which were used in a naive Bayes classifier (R e1071). TCRdb reworked the public reads: Q25 trimming with fastp, MiXCR clone assembly, productive beta chains retained. Each record represents a unique CDR3 protein, reported with the most common genes and DNA among its rows. For this entry, the V and J calls and clone size follow TCRdb and not the study's own pipeline. For this sample there are under 250,000 distinct CDR3 sequences; 24% appear just once. Of the sample, under 40% is held by the ten largest clones.

The sample originates from a study of T cells in Graves' hyperthyroidism and ophthalmopathy (dated by TCRdb to between 2018 and 2021). Turning to the overall study: Peripheral blood samples were taken at the time of initial diagnosis, prior to any treatment. TCR Vbeta CDR3 sequencing of 135 peripheral blood samples (more than 40 ophthalmopathy, 75 hyperthyroidism and roughly 17 progressor patients) is reported in the paper. In about six Graves' hyperthyroidism patients, the study also compared T-cell repertoires from thyroid tissue with T-cell repertoires from blood. A discovery cohort of about a hundred patients, 43 with Graves' ophthalmopathy and about 58 with stable Graves' hyperthyroidism, was used to find distinguishing TCR V-J signatures. After sampling, hyperthyroidism patients received methimazole starting at 30 mg daily, and ophthalmopathy patients received high-dose intravenous methylprednisolone. The 100 discovery patients were divided at random into training and test sets in a 7:3 ratio. An independent validation cohort of under 20 hyperthyroidism patients and about 16 patients who later progressed to ophthalmopathy tested prospective prediction of ophthalmopathy. The study at large found these results: Ophthalmopathy was separated from stable hyperthyroidism by a 13 V-J signature model, with roughly 88% sensitivity and about 81% specificity obtained in cross-validation and 80%/75% obtained in testing. Most expanded thyroid clonotypes (frequency above 0.001) were also detected in blood, a finding suggesting that blood repertoires may reflect thyroid immune responses. Sample size was not statistically predetermined, and investigators were not blinded to group allocation. In validation, progression to ophthalmopathy was predicted by the model with 70% to 71% sensitivity and just over 72% specificity, a median of 6.5 months before onset.

Ophthalmopathy patients had moderately to severely active disease, with a Clinical Activity Score of 3 or more, a NOSPECS grade of 4 or more, and a disease duration of less than 3 months. Patients with uncontrolled infections, other autoimmune diseases, pregnancy or lactation were excluded. Diagnoses relied on clinical symptoms, serum thyroxine and TRAb, thyroid ultrasound and orbital computed tomography. PBMCs were separated from roughly 10 ml of fresh peripheral blood using Ficoll-Paque density gradient centrifugation. Total RNA was extracted using Trizol reagent, and RNA quality was assessed on an Agilent 2100 Bioanalyzer. Trimming takes 0 bases off V and 2 bases off J; junction bases not matched to a gene: 4. The CDR3, cysteine through phenylalanine, is 15 amino acids long. CDR3 DNA is the only sequence kept; it has 45 bases, read in frame from the first base. The germline V gene encodes CDR1 DFQATT and CDR2 SNEGSKA (reference sequence).

The sample consisted of blood. The clonotype comes from a middle-aged woman with Graves' ophthalmopathy. The chain was built from TRBV20-1 and TRBJ1-5; a stretch of 7 junction bases matches TRBD1. The DNA sequence is given as TGCAGTGCTAGAGATCGAGACAGGGGCAATCAGCCCCAGCATTTT. Its translation reads: CSARDRDRGNQPQHF.